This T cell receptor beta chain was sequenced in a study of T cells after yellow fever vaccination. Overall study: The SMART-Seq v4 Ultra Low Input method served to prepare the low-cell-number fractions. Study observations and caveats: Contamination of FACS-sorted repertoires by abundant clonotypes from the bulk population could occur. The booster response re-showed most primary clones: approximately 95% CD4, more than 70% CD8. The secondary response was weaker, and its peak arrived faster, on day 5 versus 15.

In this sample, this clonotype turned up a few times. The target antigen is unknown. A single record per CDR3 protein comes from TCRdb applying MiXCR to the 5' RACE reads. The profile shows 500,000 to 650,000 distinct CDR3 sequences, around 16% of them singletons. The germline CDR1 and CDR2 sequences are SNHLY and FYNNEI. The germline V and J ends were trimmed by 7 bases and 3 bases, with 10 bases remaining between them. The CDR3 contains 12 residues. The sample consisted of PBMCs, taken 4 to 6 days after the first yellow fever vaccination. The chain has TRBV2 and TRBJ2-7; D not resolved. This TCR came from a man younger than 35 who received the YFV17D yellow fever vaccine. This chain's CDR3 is CASTQTFYEQYF. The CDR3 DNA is TGTGCCAGCACTCAAACCTTCTACGAGCAGTACTTC.